Listed here are 15 T cell receptor beta chains from one sample, sequenced in a study of T cells in Graves' hyperthyroidism and ophthalmopathy. Authors of the study amplified TCR beta CDR3 regions from RNA transcripts. The TCR CDR3 was amplified in a first-round RT-PCR using the HTBI primer set. TCRdb passed the multiplex PCR reads through MiXCR, listing each CDR3 protein once. This repertoire shows some 600,000 distinct CDR3 sequences, 14% found once; its top ten account for 4.5% to 6%. Sequenced material: blood. Receptors originate from a woman aged 25 to 39 with Graves' hyperthyroidism that later progressed to Graves' ophthalmopathy.

This clonotype was detected a few times. Given a much more abundant clone one base away, this may be a read error. This rearrangement joins TRBV11-2 to TRBJ2-1, with a weak D call TRBD1 (5 bases). This CDR3 comprises 16 residues. Germline CDR1 SGHAT, CDR2 FQNNGV. CDR3 amino acids: CASSLRGRDRYNEQLF. Written as DNA, the CDR3 is TGTGCCAGCAGCTTACGTGGCAGGGATCGCTACAATGAGCAGCTCTTC.

This clonotype was counted ten times or more. CDR3 residues: CASSFSPARRLGYF. For the CDR3, the DNA is TGTGCCAGCAGTTTTAGCCCTGCCCGCCGTCTTGGGTACTTC. The chain combines TRBV28 with TRBJ2-5, with D hard to call. Germline CDR1 and CDR2: MDHEN and SYDVKM. Deletions cut 3 bases from V and 13 bases from J, with 21 bases between. The CDR3 loop spans 14 amino acids.

On this clonotype itself: This clone may be a read error of a much larger clone one base away. This likely comes from a read error, as the CDR3 has no conserved phenylalanine or tryptophan at its end. The V and J genes are TRBV7-2 and TRBJ1-2, with D possibly matching TRBD1 (5 bases). Trimming pared 1 base from V and 0 bases from J, leaving 9 bases between. Germline CDR1 SGHTA, CDR2 FQGNSA. The CDR3 extends over 15 amino acids. The CDR3 DNA follows: TGTGCCAGCAGCTTAGAGACAGTGTCTAACTATGGCTACACCATC. It yields the protein CASSLETVSNYGYTI.

This clonotype was seen more than once but under ten times. A much larger clone is a single base away; this may be a read error. The rearrangement joins TRBV12-3 or TRBV12-4 to TRBJ1-1; D remains ambiguous. The V end was cut by 2 bases, the J end by 4 bases, with 5 bases between. CDR3 size: 12 residues. The CDR3 here is CASSLQTTEAFF. CDR3 bases: TGTGCCAGCAGTTTACAGACCACTGAAGCTTTCTTT.

This clonotype came up a few times. The chain is built from TRBV7-9 and TRBJ2-1, with TRBD2 matching over 9 bases. The CDR3 runs 17 residues. Germline V lookup: CDR1 SEHNR, CDR2 FQNEAQ (reference sequence). V dropped 2 bases and J dropped 4; count of bases not matched to a gene: 9. The CDR3 region is CASSLYSGGLEYNEQFF. The DNA of the CDR3 is TGTGCCAGCAGCTTATATAGCGGGGGACTAGAATACAATGAGCAGTTCTTC.

This clonotype has a single count. A much larger clone differs by one base, so this may be a read error. The V gene is TRBV19, the J gene TRBJ2-6, with D hard to call. Trimming shortened V by 7 bases and J by 0 bases, and 16 bases separated the two germline ends. The CDR3 extends over 17 amino acids. Germline V gene lookup returns CDR1 LNHDA and CDR2 SQIVND (reference sequence). This CDR3 is CASITSRPVSGANVLTF. The DNA for the CDR3 is TGTGCCAGTATTACCTCCCGGCCAGTCTCTGGGGCCAACGTCCTGACTTTC.

This clonotype was recorded many times. The chain couples TRBV3-1 to TRBJ2-4, with TRBD1 as a possible D gene (5 bases). The ends were cut back, 1 base at V and 7 bases at J, with 11 bases in the middle. CDR3 size: 14 residues. Germline lookup yields CDR1 LGHDT and CDR2 YNNKEL (reference sequence). The DNA for the CDR3 is TGTGCCAGCAGCCAAGGGGGCGTCTCGAACATTCAGTACTTC. Protein product: CASSQGGVSNIQYF. The whole variable domain, remainder taken from reference TRBV3-1 and TRBJ2-4, is DTAVSQTPKYLVTQMGNDKSIKCEQNLGHDTMYWYKQDSKKFLKIMFSYNNKELIINETVPNRFSPKSPDKAHLNLHINSLELGDSAVYFCASSQGGVSNIQYFGAGTRLSVL.

This clonotype was counted only a few times. The CDR3 DNA sequence: TGTGCCAGCAGCCAAGAAGGGAACGAGCAGTACTTC. This encodes CASSQEGNEQYF. The chain joins TRBV3-1 to TRBJ2-7; D ambiguous. CDR1 is LGHDT and CDR2 is YNNKEL in the germline V gene (reference sequence). Deletions cut 0 bases from V and 5 bases from J, with 5 bases between. The CDR3 contains 12 residues.

This clonotype was counted many times. This chain uses TRBV18 with TRBJ1-1; 8 bases agree with TRBD1. The germline gives CDR1 KGHSH, CDR2 LQKENI. The CDR3 totals 16 residues. V was pared by 1 base and J by 4 bases, with 8 bases of the junction left unmatched. The CDR3 DNA follows: TGTGCCAGCTCACCACGATCGACAGGGGTGGTCACTGAAGCTTTCTTT. Translating it yields CASSPRSTGVVTEAFF.

This chain joins TRBV27 and TRBJ2-7, with D perhaps matching TRBD1 or TRBD2 (5 bases each). Germline-derived CDR1 and CDR2 are MNHEY and SMNVEV (reference sequence). This CDR3 region has 15 residues. Trimming cost V 1 base and J 3 bases, with 13 bases left between them. The CDR3 here is CASSLLLGTLYEQYF. CDR3 coding DNA: TGTGCCAGCAGTTTATTGCTCGGGACCCTCTACGAGCAGTACTTC.

This chain uses TRBV19 with TRBJ2-2; TRBD2 is a possible D gene (6 bases). The ends were cut back, 5 bases at V and 6 bases at J, with 16 bases in the middle. Germline CDR1 is LNHDA and CDR2 is SQIVND (reference sequence). This CDR3 has 15 amino acids. The CDR3 reads CASSLSKEGPGELFF. CDR3 DNA sequence: TGTGCCAGTAGTCTATCGAAGGAGGGACCCGGGGAGCTGTTTTTT.

This clonotype was detected ten times or more. CDR3 sequence reads: CSVDAGANEKLFF. The CDR3 nucleotides are TGCAGCGTTGATGCGGGTGCTAATGAAAAACTGTTTTTT. The rearrangement links TRBV29-1 to TRBJ1-4; no clear D gene. V was pared by 3 bases and J by 3 bases, with 8 bases between. In germline, CDR1 is SQVTM, CDR2 ANQGSEA. This CDR3 has 13 amino acids.

V usage is TRBV28 and J usage is TRBJ1-2, with no clear D. The germline V gene encodes CDR1 MDHEN and CDR2 SYDVKM. Trimming stripped 6 bases from V and 2 bases from J, with 7 bases between. The CDR3 extends over 12 amino acids. This chain's CDR3 is CASRPGNYGYTF. The CDR3 DNA follows: TGTGCCAGCAGACCAGGAAACTATGGCTACACCTTC.

This clonotype turned up a few times. V usage is TRBV9 and J usage is TRBJ1-4, with D perhaps TRBD1 (6 bases). CDR3 size: 15 residues. Germline-derived CDR1 and CDR2 are SGDLS and YYNGEE. The V and J ends lost 0 bases and 5 bases respectively, with 11 bases between them. This chain's CDR3 is CASSVGTGPNEKLFF. The DNA for the CDR3 is TGTGCCAGCAGCGTAGGCACAGGGCCCAATGAAAAACTGTTTTTT.

The chain uses TRBV5-4 and TRBJ2-1; D possibly corresponds to TRBD1 (5 bases). The V end was cut by 2 bases, the J end by 14 bases, with 11 bases between. This CDR3 contains 11 residues. Germline assignment: CDR1 SGHNT and CDR2 YYREEE (reference sequence). The CDR3 loop is CASSFSGQKFF. For the CDR3, the DNA is TGTGCCAGCAGCTTTTCCGGACAAAAGTTCTTC.